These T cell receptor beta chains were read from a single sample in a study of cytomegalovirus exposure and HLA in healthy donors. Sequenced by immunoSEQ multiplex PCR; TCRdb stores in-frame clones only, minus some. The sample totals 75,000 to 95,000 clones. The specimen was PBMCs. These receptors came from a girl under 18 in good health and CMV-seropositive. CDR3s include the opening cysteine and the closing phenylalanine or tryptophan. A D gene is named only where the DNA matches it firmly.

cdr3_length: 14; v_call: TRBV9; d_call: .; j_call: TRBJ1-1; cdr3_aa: CASSLLDRNTEAFF; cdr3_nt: TGTGCCAGCAGCCTCCTGGACAGGAACACTGAAGCTTTCTTT
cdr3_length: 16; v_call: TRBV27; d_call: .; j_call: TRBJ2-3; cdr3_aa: CASSSSHGGGTDTQYF; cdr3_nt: TGTGCCAGCAGTTCCTCCCACGGCGGGGGCACAGATACGCAGTATTTT
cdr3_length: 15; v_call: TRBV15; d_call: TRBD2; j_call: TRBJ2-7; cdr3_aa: CATSSSSGGVYEQYF; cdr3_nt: TGTGCCACCAGCAGCAGTAGCGGGGGGGTCTACGAGCAGTACTTC
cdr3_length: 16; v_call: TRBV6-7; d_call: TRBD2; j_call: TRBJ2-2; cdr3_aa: CASSPSSGGNTGELFF; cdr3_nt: TGTGCCAGCAGTCCCTCTAGCGGGGGGAACACCGGGGAGCTGTTTTTT
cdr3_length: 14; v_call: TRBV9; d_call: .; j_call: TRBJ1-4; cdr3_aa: CASSPLQFGGKLFF; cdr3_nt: TGTGCCAGCAGCCCCCTCCAATTTGGAGGGAAACTGTTTTTT
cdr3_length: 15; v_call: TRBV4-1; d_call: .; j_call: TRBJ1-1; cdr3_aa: CASSQGQSLNTEAFF; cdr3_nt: TGCGCCAGCAGCCAAGGACAGAGCCTGAACACTGAGGCTTTCTTT
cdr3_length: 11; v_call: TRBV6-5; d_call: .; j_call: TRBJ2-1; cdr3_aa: CASSADNEQFF; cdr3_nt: TGTGCCAGCAGCGCGGACAATGAGCAGTTCTTC
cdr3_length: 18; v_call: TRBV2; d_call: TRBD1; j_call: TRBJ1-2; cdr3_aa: CASSDQGARSRANYGYTF; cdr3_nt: TGTGCCAGCAGTGATCAGGGGGCCAGGTCTCGAGCTAACTATGGCTACACCTTC
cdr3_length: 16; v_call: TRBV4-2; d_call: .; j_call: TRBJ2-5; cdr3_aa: CASSQEAGRGSETQYF; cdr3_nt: TGTGCCAGCAGCCAAGAGGCGGGCAGGGGCTCGGAGACCCAGTACTTC
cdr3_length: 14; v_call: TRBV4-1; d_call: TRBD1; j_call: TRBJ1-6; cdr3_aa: CASSQGTGGSLLHF; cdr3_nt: TGCGCCAGCAGCCAAGGGACAGGGGGGTCCCTCCTCCACTTT
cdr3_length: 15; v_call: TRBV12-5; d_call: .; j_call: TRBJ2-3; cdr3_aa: CASDLGSSSTDTQYF; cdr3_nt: TGTGCTAGCGACCTAGGGAGCTCTAGCACAGATACGCAGTATTTT
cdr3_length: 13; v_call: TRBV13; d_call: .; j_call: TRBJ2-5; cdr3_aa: CASSWALKETQYF; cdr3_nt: TGTGCCAGCAGCTGGGCCCTTAAAGAGACCCAGTACTTC
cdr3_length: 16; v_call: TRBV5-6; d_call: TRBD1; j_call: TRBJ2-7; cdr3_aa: CASSLGPTGLDYEQYF; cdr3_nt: TGTGCCAGCAGCTTGGGCCCGACAGGGTTGGACTACGAGCAGTACTTC
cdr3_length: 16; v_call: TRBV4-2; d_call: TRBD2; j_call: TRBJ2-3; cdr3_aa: CASSQRTSGGSDTQYF; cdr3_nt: TGTGCCAGCAGCCAACGGACTAGCGGGGGGTCAGATACGCAGTATTTT
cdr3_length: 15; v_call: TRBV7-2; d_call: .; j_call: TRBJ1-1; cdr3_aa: CASSLDPGMNTEAFF; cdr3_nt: TGTGCCAGCAGCTTAGATCCGGGGATGAACACTGAAGCTTTCTTT
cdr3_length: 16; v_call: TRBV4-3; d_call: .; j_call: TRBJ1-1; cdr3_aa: CASSQDWRRGKTEAFF; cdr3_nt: TGCGCCAGCAGCCAAGATTGGCGCAGGGGAAAAACTGAAGCTTTCTTT
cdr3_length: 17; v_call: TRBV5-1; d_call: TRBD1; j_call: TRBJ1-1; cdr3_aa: CASSRRTGGSVNTEAFF; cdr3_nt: TGCGCCAGCAGCAGGAGGACAGGGGGCTCTGTGAACACTGAAGCTTTCTTT
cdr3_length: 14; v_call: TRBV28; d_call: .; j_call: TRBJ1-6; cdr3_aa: CASSLGGVGSPLHF; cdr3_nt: TGTGCCAGCAGTTTGGGCGGGGTTGGCTCACCCCTCCACTTT
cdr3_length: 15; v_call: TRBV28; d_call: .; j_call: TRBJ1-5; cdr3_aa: CASSREYDSNQPQHF; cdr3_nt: TGTGCCAGCTCACGGGAATATGATAGCAATCAGCCCCAGCATTTT
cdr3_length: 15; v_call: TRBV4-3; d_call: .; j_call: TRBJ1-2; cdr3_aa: CASSQDSAAGYGYTF; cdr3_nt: TGCGCCAGCAGCCAAGATTCAGCGGCAGGCTATGGCTACACCTTC
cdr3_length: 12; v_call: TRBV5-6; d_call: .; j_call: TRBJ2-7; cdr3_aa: CASSLGENEQYF; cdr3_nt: TGTGCCAGCAGCTTGGGGGAGAACGAGCAGTACTTC
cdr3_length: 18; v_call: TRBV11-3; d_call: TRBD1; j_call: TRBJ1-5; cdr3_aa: CASSTTRDRGYINQPQHF; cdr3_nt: TGTGCCAGCAGCACAACCCGGGACAGGGGATATATTAATCAGCCCCAGCATTTT
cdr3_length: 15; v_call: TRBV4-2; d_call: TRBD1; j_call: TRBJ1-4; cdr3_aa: CASSQGTGGNEKLFF; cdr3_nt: TGTGCCAGCAGCCAAGGGACAGGTGGAAATGAAAAACTGTTTTTT
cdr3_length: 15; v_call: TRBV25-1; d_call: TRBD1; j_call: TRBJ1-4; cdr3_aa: CASSERDRGLEKLFF; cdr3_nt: TGTGCCAGCAGTGAGAGGGACAGGGGGCTTGAAAAACTGTTTTTT
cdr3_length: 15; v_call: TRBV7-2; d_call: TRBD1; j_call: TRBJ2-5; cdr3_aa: CASSRDRGLSETQYF; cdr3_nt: TGTGCCAGCAGCCGTGACAGGGGGCTTAGCGAGACCCAGTACTTC
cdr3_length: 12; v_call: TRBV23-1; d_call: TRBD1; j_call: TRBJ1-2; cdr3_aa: CASRQGTYGYTF; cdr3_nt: TGCGCCAGCAGACAGGGGACGTATGGCTACACCTTC
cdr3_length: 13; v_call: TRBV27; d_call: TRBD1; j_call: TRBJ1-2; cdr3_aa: CASRRTGNYGYTF; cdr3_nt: TGTGCCAGCAGGAGGACAGGGAACTATGGCTACACCTTC
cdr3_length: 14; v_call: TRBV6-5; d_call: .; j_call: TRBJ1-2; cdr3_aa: CASSRGGGDYGYTF; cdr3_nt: TGTGCCAGCAGTAGAGGGGGGGGCGACTATGGCTACACCTTC
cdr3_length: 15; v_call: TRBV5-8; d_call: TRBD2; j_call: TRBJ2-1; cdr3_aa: CASSSWTSGYNEQFF; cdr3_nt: TGTGCCAGCAGCTCATGGACTAGCGGTTACAATGAGCAGTTCTTC
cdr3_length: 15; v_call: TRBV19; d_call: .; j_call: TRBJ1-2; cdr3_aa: CASTIIKGHDYGYTF; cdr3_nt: TGTGCCAGTACCATCATTAAGGGACATGACTATGGCTACACCTTC
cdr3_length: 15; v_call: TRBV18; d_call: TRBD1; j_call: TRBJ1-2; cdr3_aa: CASSPGTGDFYGYTF; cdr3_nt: TGTGCCAGCTCTCCCGGGACAGGGGATTTCTATGGCTACACCTTC
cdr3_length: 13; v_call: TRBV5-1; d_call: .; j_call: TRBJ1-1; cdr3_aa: CASSLVTGTEAFF; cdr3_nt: TGCGCCAGCAGCTTGGTCACAGGGACTGAAGCTTTCTTT
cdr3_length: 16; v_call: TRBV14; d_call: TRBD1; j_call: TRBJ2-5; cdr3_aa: CASSPPTGGQGETQYF; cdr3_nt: TGTGCCAGCAGCCCACCGACAGGGGGCCAGGGGGAGACCCAGTACTTC
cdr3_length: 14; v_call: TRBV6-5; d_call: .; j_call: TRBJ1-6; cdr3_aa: CASSAGWSYSPLHF; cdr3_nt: TGTGCCAGCAGCGCGGGATGGAGCTATTCACCCCTCCACTTT
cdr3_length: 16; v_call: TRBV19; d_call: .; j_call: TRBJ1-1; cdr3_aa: CASIAGGDWSNTEAFF; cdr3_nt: TGTGCCAGTATAGCTGGGGGCGATTGGTCGAACACTGAAGCTTTCTTT
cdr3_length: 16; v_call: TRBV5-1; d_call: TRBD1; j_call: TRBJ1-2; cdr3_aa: CASSPFLAGTGNGYTF; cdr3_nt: TGCGCCAGCAGCCCCTTTTTGGCAGGGACAGGGAATGGCTACACCTTC
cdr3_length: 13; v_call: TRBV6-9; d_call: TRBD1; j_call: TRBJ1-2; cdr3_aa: CASSLDRAYGYTF; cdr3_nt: TGTGCCAGCAGCCTGGACAGGGCTTATGGCTACACCTTC
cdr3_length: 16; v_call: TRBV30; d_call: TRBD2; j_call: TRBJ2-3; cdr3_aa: CAWSPGTSESTDTQYF; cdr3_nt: TGTGCCTGGAGTCCCGGGACTAGTGAGAGCACAGATACGCAGTATTTT
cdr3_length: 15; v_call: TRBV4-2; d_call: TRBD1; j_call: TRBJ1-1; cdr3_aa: CASSQGGTANTEAFF; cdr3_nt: TGTGCCAGCAGCCAAGGGGGGACAGCGAATACTGAAGCTTTCTTT
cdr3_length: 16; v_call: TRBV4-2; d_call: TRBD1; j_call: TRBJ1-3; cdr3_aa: CASSRSGTDSGNTIYF; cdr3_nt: TGTGCCAGCAGCCGTTCCGGGACAGATTCTGGAAACACCATATATTTT
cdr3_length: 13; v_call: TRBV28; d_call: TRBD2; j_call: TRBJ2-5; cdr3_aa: CASSLGLATTQYF; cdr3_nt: TGTGCCAGCAGTTTAGGACTAGCGACGACCCAGTACTTC
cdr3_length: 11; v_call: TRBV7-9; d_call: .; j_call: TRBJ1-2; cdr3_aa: CASSSRYGYTF; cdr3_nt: TGTGCCAGCAGCTCCCGCTATGGCTACACCTTC
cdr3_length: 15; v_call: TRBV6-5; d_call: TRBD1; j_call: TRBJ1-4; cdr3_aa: CASSPGQGPNEKLFF; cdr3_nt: TGTGCCAGCAGTCCCGGACAGGGCCCTAATGAAAAACTGTTTTTT
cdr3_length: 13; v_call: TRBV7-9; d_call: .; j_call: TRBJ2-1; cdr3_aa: CASATTGNNEQFF; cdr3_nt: TGTGCCAGCGCGACTACAGGGAACAATGAGCAGTTCTTC
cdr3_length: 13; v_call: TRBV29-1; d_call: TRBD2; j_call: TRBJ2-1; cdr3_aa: CSVTGLHDNEQFF; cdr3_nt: TGCAGCGTTACGGGACTACATGACAATGAGCAGTTCTTC
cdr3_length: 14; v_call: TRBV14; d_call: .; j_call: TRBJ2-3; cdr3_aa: CASKGRGRTDTQYF; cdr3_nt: TGTGCCAGCAAAGGGCGGGGACGCACAGATACGCAGTATTTT
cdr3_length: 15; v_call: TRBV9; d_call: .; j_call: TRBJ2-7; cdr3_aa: CASSGSRDTSYEQYF; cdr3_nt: TGTGCCAGCAGCGGAAGCCGGGACACGTCCTACGAGCAGTACTTC
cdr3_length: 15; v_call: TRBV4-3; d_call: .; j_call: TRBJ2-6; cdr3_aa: CASSDLTAGANVLTF; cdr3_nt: TGCGCCAGCAGCGACCTGACAGCGGGGGCCAACGTCCTGACTTTC
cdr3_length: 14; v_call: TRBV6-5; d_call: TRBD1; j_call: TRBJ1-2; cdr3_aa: CASNKLDRDYGYTF; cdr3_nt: TGTGCCAGCAATAAGCTGGACAGGGACTATGGCTACACCTTC
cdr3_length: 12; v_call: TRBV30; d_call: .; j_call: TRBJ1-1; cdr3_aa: CAWSEGQTEAFF; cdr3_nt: TGTGCCTGGAGCGAGGGCCAGACTGAAGCTTTCTTT
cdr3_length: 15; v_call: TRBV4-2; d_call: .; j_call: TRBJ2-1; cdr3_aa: CASSREDSSYNEQFF; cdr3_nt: TGTGCCAGCAGCCGTGAAGACAGCTCCTACAATGAGCAGTTCTTC
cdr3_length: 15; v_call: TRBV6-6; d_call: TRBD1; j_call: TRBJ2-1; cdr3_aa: CASKSSGTGGSEQFF; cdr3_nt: TGTGCCAGCAAGTCATCCGGGACAGGGGGCAGTGAGCAGTTCTTC